This TCR beta chain was obtained from a study of cytomegalovirus exposure and HLA in healthy donors. A word on this clone: No antigen is known for it.

PCR used 60 Vbeta primers and 13 Jbeta primers. Repertoires were generated with immunoSEQ multiplex PCR, while TCRdb's copy carries only in-frame clones and drops some. The data contain under 200,000 clones, roughly 12% of them singletons. The study, taken as a whole, reports: Researchers reported in a later analysis that common viral pathogens appeared linked to several top clusters. In vitro, a few CMV-associated chains proved specific for CMV antigens. A later examination showed that TCR association rates differed by HLA locus, with DRB1 most and HLA-C fewest. CMV serostatus was the sole immune exposure data available.

V lost 0 bases, J lost 5 bases, and 8 bases lay in between. The germline gives CDR1 SGHRS, CDR2 YFSETQ. CDR3 size: 13 residues. The V call is TRBV5-1, the J call TRBJ2-5, with D unclear. This receptor was identified in a man in his fifties in good health and CMV-seropositive. Sequencing was done on a sample of PBMCs. This CDR3 is CASSLVFEETQYF. For the CDR3, the DNA is TGCGCCAGCAGCTTGGTATTTGAGGAGACCCAGTACTTC.